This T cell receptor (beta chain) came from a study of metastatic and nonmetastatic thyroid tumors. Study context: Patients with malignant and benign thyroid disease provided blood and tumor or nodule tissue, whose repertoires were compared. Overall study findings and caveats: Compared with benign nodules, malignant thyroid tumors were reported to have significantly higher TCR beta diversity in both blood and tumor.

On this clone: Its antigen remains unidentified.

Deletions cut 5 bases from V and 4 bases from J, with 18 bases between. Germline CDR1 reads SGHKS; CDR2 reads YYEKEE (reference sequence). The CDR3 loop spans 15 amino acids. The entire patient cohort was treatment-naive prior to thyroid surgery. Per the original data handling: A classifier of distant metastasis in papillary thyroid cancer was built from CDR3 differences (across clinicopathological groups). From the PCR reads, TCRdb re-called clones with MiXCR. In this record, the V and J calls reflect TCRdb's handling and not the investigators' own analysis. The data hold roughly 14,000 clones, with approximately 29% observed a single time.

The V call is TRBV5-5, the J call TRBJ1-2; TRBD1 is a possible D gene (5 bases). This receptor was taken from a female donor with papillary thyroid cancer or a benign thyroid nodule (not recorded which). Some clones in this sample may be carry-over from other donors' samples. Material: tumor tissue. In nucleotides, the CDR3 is TGTGCCAGCAGTAGTCAGGGTTTACAACTCTATGGCTACACCTTC. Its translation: CASSSQGLQLYGYTF.